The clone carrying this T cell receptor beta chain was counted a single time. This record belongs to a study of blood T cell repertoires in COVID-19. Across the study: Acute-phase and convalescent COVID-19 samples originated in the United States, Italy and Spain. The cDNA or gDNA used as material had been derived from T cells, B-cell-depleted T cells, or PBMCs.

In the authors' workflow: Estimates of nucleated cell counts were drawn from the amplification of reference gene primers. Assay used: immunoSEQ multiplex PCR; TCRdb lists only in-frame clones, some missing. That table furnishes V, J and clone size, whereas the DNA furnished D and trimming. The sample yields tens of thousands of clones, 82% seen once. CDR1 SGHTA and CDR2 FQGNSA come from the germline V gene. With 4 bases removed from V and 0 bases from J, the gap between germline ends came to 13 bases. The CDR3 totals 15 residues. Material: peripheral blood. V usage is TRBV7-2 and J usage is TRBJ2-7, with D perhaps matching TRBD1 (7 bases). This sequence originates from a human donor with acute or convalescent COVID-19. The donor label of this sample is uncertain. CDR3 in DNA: TGTGCCAGCAGCTCGGCGGGACAGATCTCCTACGAGCAGTACTTC. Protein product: CASSSAGQISYEQYF.